The 21 T cell receptor beta chains listed next were all sequenced from one sample in a study of cytomegalovirus exposure and HLA in healthy donors. The PCR ran on 60 Vbeta and 13 Jbeta primers. Method: immunoSEQ multiplex PCR; TCRdb's copy keeps in-frame clones and lacks some. The sample has approximately 35,000 clones, around 83% seen once; the top ten hold less than 4%. Material for sequencing was PBMCs. The receptors were gathered from a woman aged 18-30 years in good health and CMV-seronegative.

This chain links TRBV7-2 with TRBJ2-1; 12 positions match TRBD2. Germline CDR1 reads SGHTA; CDR2 reads FQGNSA. This CDR3 comprises 15 residues. The J segment lost 7 bases and the V segment lost 3 bases, leaving 4 bases of the junction unmatched. The CDR3 region is CASSFLAGGGNEQFF. CDR3 nucleotides: TGTGCCAGCAGCTTCCTAGCGGGAGGGGGTAATGAGCAGTTCTTC.

The genes are TRBV5-5 and TRBJ1-1; tentatively, D is TRBD1 (6 bases). The CDR3 has 14 residues. Germline assignment: CDR1 SGHKS and CDR2 YYEKEE (reference sequence). Trimming shortened V by 0 bases and J by 5 bases, and 11 bases separated the two germline ends. CDR3 protein: CASSLEGGGTEAFF. CDR3 nucleotides: TGTGCCAGCAGCTTGGAAGGGGGTGGGACTGAAGCTTTCTTT.

The V call is TRBV5-1, the J call TRBJ2-3, with TRBD2 matching 13 bases. This CDR3 comprises 17 residues. Germline trimming cut 4 bases from V and 7 bases from J; bases unmatched to any gene: 12. CDR1 and CDR2 from the germline V gene are SGHRS and YFSETQ. CDR3 sequence reads: CASSATSGRVGRNTQYF. DNA of the CDR3: TGCGCCAGCAGCGCAACTAGCGGGAGGGTTGGTAGAAATACGCAGTATTTT. The variable domain in full, completed from reference TRBV5-1 and TRBJ2-3, reads KAGVTQTPRYLIKTRGQQVTLSCSPISGHRSVSWYQQTPGQGLQFLFEYFSETQRNKGNFPGRFSGRQFSNSRSEMNVSTLELGDSALYLCASSATSGRVGRNTQYFGPGTRLTVL.

This clone was detected only a few times. This chain connects TRBV6-4 to TRBJ1-4, with a tentative D call TRBD1 (5 bases). V was pared by 4 bases and J by 6 bases, with 15 bases between. Per germline, CDR1 MRHNA and CDR2 SNTAGT. This CDR3 is 15 amino acids long. CDR3 in amino acids: CASSVGRTSYEKLFF. DNA of the CDR3: TGTGCCAGCAGTGTTGGCAGGACAAGCTATGAAAAACTGTTTTTT.

V usage is TRBV27 and J usage is TRBJ2-7, with D possibly TRBD1 on 5 matching bases. CDR1 MNHEY and CDR2 SMNVEV come from the germline V gene (reference sequence). Trimming stripped 6 bases from V and 2 bases from J, with 17 bases between. The CDR3 runs to 15 residues. CDR3 loop: CASSRWGSATYEQYF. CDR3 nucleotide sequence: TGTGCCAGCAGCCGGTGGGGCTCCGCTACCTACGAGCAGTACTTC.

This sequence joins TRBV6-6 and TRBJ1-3; D is undetermined. This CDR3 has 14 amino acids. V gave up 7 bases and J gave up 0 bases, with 10 bases separating them. The germline gives CDR1 MNHNY, CDR2 SVGAGI (reference sequence). The CDR3 region is CASTPNTSGNTIYF. The CDR3 bases are TGTGCCAGCACACCGAACACCTCTGGAAACACCATATATTTT.

V is TRBV28 and J is TRBJ1-1; D is unresolved. The V end lost 3 bases, the J end lost 11 bases, and 13 bases lay between the germline ends. This CDR3 spans 12 amino acids. Germline-derived CDR1 and CDR2 are MDHEN and SYDVKM. The DNA for the CDR3 is TGTGCCAGCAGTTTGGGCCGCCCCGCGGCTTTCTTT. Its protein is CASSLGRPAAFF.

The DNA of the CDR3 is TGTGCCAGCAGTGAGGGCCCCCCGGTGGGGACTAGCGGGTACTTC. This sequence encodes CASSEGPPVGTSGYF. The chain uses TRBV2 and TRBJ2-7, with 11 bases that match TRBD2. The CDR3 is 15 amino acids. The V gene's germline CDR1 is SNHLY and CDR2 FYNNEI. V dropped 3 bases and J dropped 12; count of bases not matched to a gene: 13.

The chain is built from TRBV5-6 and TRBJ2-3; the D is unclear. In germline, CDR1 is SGHDT, CDR2 YYEEEE. V was shortened by 2 bases and J by 7 bases, with 8 bases between the two germline ends. The CDR3 totals 12 residues. The CDR3: CASSFGTNTQYF. CDR3 coding DNA: TGTGCCAGCAGCTTCGGTACGAATACGCAGTATTTT.

The sample holds one count of this clone. J is TRBJ2-3 and V is TRBV10-3; D may be TRBD2 (5 bases). Germline CDR1 ENHRY, CDR2 SYGVKD. V lost 11 bases and J lost 6, with 18 bases in between. The CDR3 has 13 residues. The CDR3 loop reads CASWERGLDTQYF. CDR3 bases: TGTGCCTCGTGGGAGCGCGGCCTGGATACGCAGTATTTT.

This chain joins TRBV5-6 and TRBJ2-1, with D unresolved. V was cut by 2 bases and J by 4 bases, with 4 bases left in between. CDR1 is SGHDT, CDR2 YYEEEE, per germline. The CDR3 has 12 amino acids. The CDR3 coding sequence is TGTGCCAGCAGCTTCCTTTACAATGAGCAGTTCTTC. Amino acids: CASSFLYNEQFF.

Concerning this clone itself: A read error may account for a junction end that differs from germline. The chain employs TRBV11-2 and TRBJ2-2; 10 nucleotides align to TRBD2. Germline lookup yields CDR1 SGHAT and CDR2 FQNNGV. CDR3 size: 15 residues. CDR3 loop: CTSSSGGANTGELFF. As DNA, the CDR3 is TGTACCAGCAGCAGCGGGGGGGCCAACACCGGGGAGCTGTTTTTT.

Concerning this clone itself: A read error may account for a junction end that differs from germline. V gene TRBV15 combines with J gene TRBJ2-1, with a possible D match to TRBD2 (6 bases). This CDR3 comprises 13 residues. Germline assignment: CDR1 LNHNV and CDR2 YYDKDF (reference sequence). The CDR3 DNA reads as TGTGCCACCAGGAGAGTGGGGGGAAATGAGCAGTTCTTC. Encoded protein: CATRRVGGNEQFF.

This sequence joins TRBV7-2 and TRBJ2-1; 10 nucleotides agree with TRBD2. Trimming cost V 5 bases and J 10 bases; bases outside gene matches: 14. The CDR3 has 16 amino acids. Germline loops: CDR1 SGHTA, CDR2 FQGNSA. The CDR3 here is CASSPRASGSSGEQFF. The CDR3 DNA sequence: TGTGCCAGCAGCCCTCGGGCTAGCGGGAGTTCGGGGGAGCAGTTCTTC.

The chain joins TRBV6-1 to TRBJ2-7, with TRBD2 identical over 13 bases. This CDR3 is built from 13 residues. CDR1 and CDR2 (germline): MNHNS, SASEGT. V shed 8 bases, J shed 7 bases, and the junction held 5 bases outside the gene matches. DNA of the CDR3: TGTGCCAGCGGGGAGGGACTAGCGGGGGAGCAGTACTTC. This encodes CASGEGLAGEQYF.

The rearrangement links TRBV6-5 to TRBJ1-2, with TRBD1 identical over 7 bases. Losses at the gene ends were 6 bases for V and 4 bases for J; bases not matched to a gene: 8. CDR3 size: 14 residues. Germline V gene lookup returns CDR1 MNHEY and CDR2 SVGAGI. In DNA form, the CDR3 reads TGTGCCAGCAGAGGGGCAGGGGGTTTCTATGGCTACACCTTC. Its translation: CASRGAGGFYGYTF.

The chain uses TRBV18 and TRBJ2-5, with 11 bases lining up with TRBD2. Germline CDR1 and CDR2: KGHSH and LQKENI. The length of the CDR3 is 16 residues. V dropped 5 bases and J dropped 1; count of bases not matched to a gene: 6. The CDR3 coding sequence is TGTGCCAGCTCAACTCTAGCGGGGGGCCTCCAAGAGACCCAGTACTTC. This sequence encodes CASSTLAGGLQETQYF.

Only a few counts were recorded for this clone. This chain joins TRBV7-9 and TRBJ1-1; D is undetermined. Per the germline V gene, CDR1 is SEHNR and CDR2 is FQNEAQ (reference sequence). This CDR3 spans 13 amino acids. V lost 1 base and J lost 2, with 5 bases in between. The CDR3 DNA reads as TGTGCCAGCAGCTTAGTAGCTAACACTGAAGCTTTCTTT. Translation: CASSLVANTEAFF.

The chain carries TRBV6-5 and TRBJ1-5; unclear D gene. The germline gives CDR1 MNHEY, CDR2 SVGAGI. V was pared by 8 bases and J by 3 bases, with 11 bases between. CDR3 length equals 13 residues. CDR3 protein: CASCIALNQPQHF. Here the CDR3 DNA reads TGTGCCAGCTGCATAGCGCTCAATCAGCCCCAGCATTTT.

The CDR3, as DNA: TGTGCCAGTAGTATCCCACAGAATGAGCAGTTCTTC. Protein sequence: CASSIPQNEQFF. This chain uses TRBV19 with TRBJ2-1; D is uncertain. Trimming removed 3 bases at V and 7 bases at J, with 7 bases between. The CDR3 has 12 residues. Germline V gives CDR1 LNHDA, CDR2 SQIVND (reference sequence).

This sequence joins TRBV7-8 and TRBJ2-6; 7 nucleotides agree with TRBD2. Germline V CDR1 and CDR2: SGHVS, FQNEAQ. With 3 bases clipped from V and 2 bases from J, the junction kept 4 bases outside the gene matches. The CDR3 is made up of 16 amino acids. The CDR3 DNA reads as TGTGCCAGCAGCTTGGTTCGGGAGGCTGGGGCCAACGTCCTGACTTTC. It translates to CASSLVREAGANVLTF.